This entry lists 27 T cell receptor beta chains sequenced from one sample in a study of cytomegalovirus exposure and HLA in healthy donors. The PCR employed 60 Vbeta primers together with 13 Jbeta primers. The repertoire was sequenced with immunoSEQ multiplex PCR; TCRdb's copy has only in-frame clones and lacks some. The sample carries about 130,000 clones, around 81% recorded once. The sequencing input was PBMCs. These receptors were collected from a woman in her 50s in good health and CMV-seronegative.

The chain joins TRBV7-2 to TRBJ2-3; 8 nucleotides line up with TRBD2. V was clipped by 6 bases and J by 4 bases; unmatched bases: 15. The CDR3 loop spans 17 amino acids. Germline V CDR1 and CDR2: SGHTA, FQGNSA. Here the CDR3 DNA reads TGTGCCAGCAGTTTGGAACCGGGACTAGTGATAGCAGATACGCAGTATTTT. This translates into CASSLEPGLVIADTQYF.

V usage is TRBV5-4 and J usage is TRBJ2-3; the D is unclear. The CDR3 runs to 12 residues. Trimming cost V 4 bases and J 6 bases, with 9 bases left between them. Germline assignment: CDR1 SGHNT and CDR2 YYREEE (reference sequence). The CDR3 nucleotides read TGTGCCAGCAGCCCACAGATGGATACGCAGTATTTT. It yields the protein CASSPQMDTQYF.

J is TRBJ1-5 and V is TRBV28, with 10 positions matching TRBD1. V gave up 6 bases and J gave up 1 base; unmatched junction bases: 6. The CDR3 loop spans 16 amino acids. In germline, CDR1 is MDHEN, CDR2 SYDVKM. CDR3 sequence reads: CASRTGGGSSNQPQHF. Here the CDR3 DNA reads TGTGCCAGCAGGACAGGGGGCGGCTCGAGCAATCAGCCCCAGCATTTT.

CDR3 bases: TGTGCCAGCAGTCCATCTAGAGTAGTATGGAATGAGCAGTTCTTC. Translation: CASSPSRVVWNEQFF. The chain is built from TRBV27 and TRBJ2-1; D call uncertain. The V and J ends lost 5 bases and 7 bases respectively, with 18 bases between them. The CDR3 is made up of 15 amino acids. Germline CDR1 and CDR2: MNHEY and SMNVEV (reference sequence).

The rearrangement joins TRBV4-3 to TRBJ2-7; D possibly corresponds to TRBD1 (5 bases). The CDR3 runs 14 residues. V was cut by 0 bases and J by 3 bases, with 9 bases left in between. Germline V gene sequence: CDR1 LGHNA, CDR2 YSLEER. CDR3 residues: CASSQEDTRYEQYF. The CDR3 region has the DNA TGCGCCAGCAGCCAAGAGGACACCCGCTACGAGCAGTACTTC.

This clone was picked up one time. This rearrangement joins TRBV29-1 to TRBJ2-7; weak D call: TRBD1 (5 bases). Germline-derived CDR1 and CDR2 are SQVTM and ANQGSEA. This CDR3 spans 12 amino acids. V was shortened by 6 bases and J by 2 bases, with 11 bases between the two germline ends. The chain's CDR3 is CSVRQGPYEQYF. The CDR3 nucleotides are TGCAGCGTAAGGCAGGGTCCCTACGAGCAGTACTTC.

The chain recombines TRBV5-4 with TRBJ2-1, with TRBD2 identical over 13 bases. Germline loops: CDR1 SGHNT, CDR2 YYREEE (reference sequence). Trimming removed 4 bases from V and 8 bases from J; junction bases left unmatched: 9. The CDR3 contains 16 residues. The CDR3, as DNA: TGTGCCAGCAGCGAATCAGGACTAGCGGGAGCATATGAGCAGTTCTTC. It specifies CASSESGLAGAYEQFF.

This clone was detected once. The rearrangement joins TRBV5-1 to TRBJ2-7; D unresolved. There are 13 residues in the CDR3. Trimming left V 1 base short and J 3 bases short, with 8 bases between. Germline loops: CDR1 SGHRS, CDR2 YFSETQ. The CDR3 DNA reads TGCGCCAGCAGCTTGTTACATGGCTACGAGCAGTACTTC. Translating gives CASSLLHGYEQYF.

The rearrangement uses TRBV19 and TRBJ2-7; the D gene is possibly TRBD2 (6 bases). The CDR3 is 16 residues long. With 3 bases removed from V and 4 bases from J, the gap between germline ends came to 19 bases. Germline CDR1 reads LNHDA; CDR2 reads SQIVND (reference sequence). The CDR3 spells CASSISLSGTEYEQYF. In DNA form, the CDR3 reads TGTGCCAGTAGTATCAGCCTATCTGGGACTGAATACGAGCAGTACTTC.

This chain links TRBV7-3 with TRBJ2-2; TRBD2 agrees at 8 bases. CDR3 length: 15 amino acids. The germline gives CDR1 SGHTA, CDR2 FQGTGA. J gave up 1 base and V 5 bases, and 3 bases lay outside the gene matches. CDR3 sequence reads: CASSPSGRNTGELFF. As DNA, the CDR3 is TGTGCCAGCAGCCCAAGCGGGAGGAACACCGGGGAGCTGTTTTTT. The full variable domain, its missing parts supplied by reference TRBV7-3 and TRBJ2-2, is GAGVSQTPSNKVTEKGKYVELRCDPISGHTALYWYRQSLGQGPEFLIYFQGTGAADDSGLPNDRFFAVRPEGSVSTLKIQRTERGDSAVYLCASSPSGRNTGELFFGEGSRLTVL.

The genes are TRBV7-8 and TRBJ2-4, with TRBD2 as a possible D gene (6 bases). The V and J ends lost 2 bases and 0 bases respectively, with 11 bases between them. The V gene's germline CDR1 is SGHVS and CDR2 FQNEAQ. The CDR3 length is 16 residues. The CDR3 is CASSLWAGSAKNIQYF. The DNA of the CDR3 is TGTGCCAGCAGCTTATGGGCGGGATCAGCCAAAAACATTCAGTACTTC.

The chain combines TRBV9 with TRBJ2-5; TRBD2 agrees at 14 bases. The CDR3 contains 18 residues. V lost 4 bases, J lost 5 bases, and 13 bases stayed unmatched. Germline-derived CDR1 and CDR2 are SGDLS and YYNGEE. The CDR3 reads CASSFKVGLAGGGETQYF. The CDR3 nucleotides are TGTGCCAGCAGCTTTAAAGTAGGACTAGCGGGAGGTGGGGAGACCCAGTACTTC.

The chain is built from TRBV7-3 and TRBJ1-2; tentative D call: TRBD1 (5 bases). Germline-derived CDR1 and CDR2 are SGHTA and FQGTGA. The ends were cut back, 4 bases at V and 3 bases at J, with 15 bases in the middle. This CDR3 contains 15 residues. The CDR3 coding sequence is TGTGCCAGCAGCTCCCGTGCAGGGAGGGACTATGGCTACACCTTC. Protein sequence: CASSSRAGRDYGYTF.

This clone was detected once. This chain joins TRBV9 and TRBJ2-1; perhaps TRBD2 as D (6 bases). The germline gives CDR1 SGDLS, CDR2 YYNGEE. The CDR3 runs to 14 residues. V was trimmed by 4 bases and J by 4 bases, leaving 12 bases between them. DNA of the CDR3: TGTGCCAGCAGCACAGCCGGGACTTACAATGAGCAGTTCTTC. Protein sequence: CASSTAGTYNEQFF.

This clone was found once. J is TRBJ1-1 and V is TRBV6-5; D gene uncertain. Germline V gives CDR1 MNHEY, CDR2 SVGAGI. V shed 0 bases and J shed 2 bases, with 10 bases lying between them. There are 15 residues in the CDR3. CDR3 residues: CASSYSGRSNTEAFF. The CDR3 coding sequence is TGTGCCAGCAGTTACTCGGGCAGAAGTAACACTGAAGCTTTCTTT.

The V call is TRBV5-6, the J call TRBJ2-1; 9 nucleotides align to TRBD2. The CDR3 runs to 19 residues. Germline V CDR1 and CDR2: SGHDT, YYEEEE. Germline trimming cut 3 bases from V and 5 bases from J; bases unmatched to any gene: 18. The CDR3 DNA is TGTGCCAGCAGCTCATCCAGGCTAGCGGGAATACGGACACACAATGAGCAGTTCTTC. Translating it yields CASSSSRLAGIRTHNEQFF.

J is TRBJ2-1 and V is TRBV27, with a tentative D call TRBD1 (7 bases). The CDR3 sequence is 17 residues long. V lost 6 bases to trimming and J lost 8 bases, with 26 bases between them. The germline CDR1 and CDR2 sequences are MNHEY and SMNVEV (reference sequence). The CDR3 reads CASSPPRGRETLDEQFF. The DNA of the CDR3 is TGTGCCAGCAGCCCGCCAAGGGGGCGGGAAACTTTAGATGAGCAGTTCTTC.

The genes are TRBV19 and TRBJ1-1; D is possibly TRBD1 (5 bases). The germline V and J ends were trimmed by 6 bases and 11 bases, with 22 bases remaining between them. Germline CDR1 LNHDA, CDR2 SQIVND (reference sequence). The CDR3 totals 14 residues. The DNA of the CDR3 is TGTGCCAGTAGCCCGATCGACAGAACCCTGAAGGCTTTCTTT. Residues: CASSPIDRTLKAFF. Full variable domain (remainder filled in from reference TRBV19 and TRBJ1-1): DGGITQSPKYLFRKEGQNVTLSCEQNLNHDAMYWYRQDPGQGLRLIYYSQIVNDFQKGDIAEGYSVSREKKESFPLTVTSAQKNPTAFYLCASSPIDRTLKAFFGQGTRLTVV.

V is TRBV28 and J is TRBJ2-7; 12 bases map to TRBD2. Germline CDR1 reads MDHEN; CDR2 reads SYDVKM. Losses at the gene ends were 7 bases for V and 3 bases for J; bases not matched to a gene: 4. This CDR3 is 14 amino acids long. CDR3 in DNA: TGTGCCAGCACCTCTAGCGGGAGGGACTACGAGCAGTACTTC. It codes for CASTSSGRDYEQYF.

The chain recombines TRBV9 with TRBJ1-2; the D gene is possibly TRBD1 (5 bases). Germline loops: CDR1 SGDLS, CDR2 YYNGEE. The ends were cut back, 3 bases at V and 1 base at J, with 16 bases in the middle. The CDR3 is made up of 16 amino acids. CDR3 coding DNA: TGTGCCAGCAGCGCCCCACAGACAGAACATAACTATGGCTACACCTTC. Translated: CASSAPQTEHNYGYTF.

This clone occurred once. The chain is built from TRBV7-2 and TRBJ2-5, with D maybe TRBD2 (6 bases). The CDR3 length is 11 residues. The ends were cut back, 1 base at V and 12 bases at J, with 9 bases in the middle. CDR1 SGHTA and CDR2 FQGNSA come from the germline V gene. The CDR3 DNA is TGTGCCAGCAGCTTAGAAGGGAGGAAGTACTTC. Translating gives CASSLEGRKYF.

This chain uses TRBV29-1 with TRBJ1-2; a possible D gene is TRBD1 (6 bases). CDR1 is SQVTM and CDR2 is ANQGSEA in the germline V gene. V was cut by 6 bases and J by 2 bases, with 19 bases left in between. The CDR3 extends over 15 amino acids. CDR3: CSVAPGGAQNYGYTF. CDR3 nucleotides: TGCAGCGTCGCTCCCGGGGGGGCGCAGAACTATGGCTACACCTTC.

The gene calls are TRBV7-6 and TRBJ2-7; maybe TRBD2 (5 bases). The V end lost 5 bases, the J end lost 5 bases, and 13 bases lay between the germline ends. The CDR3 consists of 13 residues. CDR1 is SGHVS and CDR2 is FNYEAQ in the germline V gene. CDR3 region: CASSRNYGDEQYF. The CDR3, as DNA: TGTGCCAGCAGCCGGAATTACGGGGACGAGCAGTACTTC. Full variable domain (outside the CDR3, taken from reference TRBV7-6 and TRBJ2-7): GAGVSQSPRYKVTKRGQDVALRCDPISGHVSLYWYRQALGQGPEFLTYFNYEAQQDKSGLPNDRFSAERPEGSISTLTIQRTEQRDSAMYRCASSRNYGDEQYFGPGTRLTVT.

Notes on this clone: Germline and junction disagree at one end, which may indicate a read error. Other DNA sequences in this sample translate to the same CDR3. This rearrangement joins TRBV6-5 to TRBJ1-3; TRBD1 matches 7 bases. Germline loops: CDR1 MNHEY, CDR2 SVGAGI. The CDR3 totals 15 residues. The CDR3 spells CASSYRGQGGNTIYF. The CDR3 DNA reads as TGTGCCAGCAGTTACAGGGGGCAGGGGGGAAACACCATATATTTC.

There are a few counts of this clone. This chain connects TRBV28 to TRBJ2-1, with a weak D call TRBD2 (6 bases). The length of the CDR3 is 15 residues. Trimming cost V 4 bases and J 5 bases, with 15 bases left between them. Germline lookup yields CDR1 MDHEN and CDR2 SYDVKM. The chain's CDR3 is CASSSLGGRNNEQFF. CDR3 coding DNA: TGTGCCAGCAGTTCCCTGGGGGGTAGGAACAATGAGCAGTTCTTC.

The CDR3 DNA sequence: TGCGCCAGCAGCTCCTCCGGGACAGCTAACTATGGCTACACCTTC. Translation: CASSSSGTANYGYTF. The rearrangement links TRBV5-1 to TRBJ1-2; 7 positions agree with TRBD1. J was trimmed by 0 bases and V by 3 bases; bases with no gene match: 5. This CDR3 spans 15 amino acids. Germline V gives CDR1 SGHRS, CDR2 YFSETQ. Using reference TRBV5-1 and TRBJ1-2 for the parts outside the CDR3, the full variable domain is KAGVTQTPRYLIKTRGQQVTLSCSPISGHRSVSWYQQTPGQGLQFLFEYFSETQRNKGNFPGRFSGRQFSNSRSEMNVSTLELGDSALYLCASSSSGTANYGYTFGSGTRLTVV.

The DNA of the CDR3 is TGTGCCAGCAGCTTGGGGGGTGTGGCTAGCGGGATTAAAAACATTCAGTACTTC. It is translated as CASSLGGVASGIKNIQYF. The V gene is TRBV5-4, the J gene TRBJ2-4, with 9 positions matching TRBD2. With V trimmed by 0 bases and J by 4 bases, 11 bases remained unmatched. Germline CDR1 SGHNT, CDR2 YYREEE (reference sequence). The length of the CDR3 is 18 residues.